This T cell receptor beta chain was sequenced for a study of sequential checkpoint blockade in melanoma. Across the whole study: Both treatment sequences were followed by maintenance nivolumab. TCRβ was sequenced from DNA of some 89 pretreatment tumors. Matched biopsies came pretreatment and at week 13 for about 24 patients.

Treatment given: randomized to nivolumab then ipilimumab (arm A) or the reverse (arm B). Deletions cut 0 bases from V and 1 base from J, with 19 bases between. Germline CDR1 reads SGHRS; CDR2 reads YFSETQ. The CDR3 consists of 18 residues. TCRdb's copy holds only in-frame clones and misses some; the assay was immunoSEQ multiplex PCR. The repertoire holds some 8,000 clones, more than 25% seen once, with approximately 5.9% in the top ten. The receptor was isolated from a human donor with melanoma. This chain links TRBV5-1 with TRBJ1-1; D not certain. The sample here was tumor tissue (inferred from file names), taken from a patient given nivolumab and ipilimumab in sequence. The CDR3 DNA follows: TGCGCCAGCAGCTTGGAAGGAGGACGAGCACTGAGGAACACTGAAGCTTTCTTT. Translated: CASSLEGGRALRNTEAFF.